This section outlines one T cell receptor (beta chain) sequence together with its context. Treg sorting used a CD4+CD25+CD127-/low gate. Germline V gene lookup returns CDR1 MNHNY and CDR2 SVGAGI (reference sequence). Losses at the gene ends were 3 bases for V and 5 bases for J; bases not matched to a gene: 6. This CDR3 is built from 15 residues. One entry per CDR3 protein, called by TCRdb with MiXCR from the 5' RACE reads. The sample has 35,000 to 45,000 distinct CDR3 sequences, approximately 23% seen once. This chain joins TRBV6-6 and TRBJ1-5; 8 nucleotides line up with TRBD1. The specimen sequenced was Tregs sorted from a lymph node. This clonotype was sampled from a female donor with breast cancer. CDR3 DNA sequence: TGTGCCAGCAGTTATCCGACAGGGGATCATCAGCCCCAGCATTTT. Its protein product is CASSYPTGDHQPQHF.